The 17 T cell receptor beta chains listed next were all sequenced from one sample in a study of blood T cell repertoires in COVID-19. Generated by immunoSEQ multiplex PCR, the TCRdb table keeps only in-frame clones and is missing some. In the table there are 200,000 to 300,000 clones, about 89% of which are singletons. Sequencing was carried out using PBMCs or T cells enriched from blood (not recorded which). These receptors were obtained from a woman in her thirties who had recovered from COVID-19.

This chain joins TRBV11-3 and TRBJ1-1; D perhaps matches TRBD1 (6 bases). Trimming cost V 8 bases and J 1 base, with 17 bases left between them. The CDR3 runs 15 residues. Germline V CDR1 and CDR2: SGHNT, YENEEA. For the CDR3, the DNA is TGTGCCAGCTCCCTCGGCGGGGGCGCGAACACTGAAGCTTTCTTT. This encodes CASSLGGGANTEAFF. The full variable domain, completed using reference TRBV11-3 and TRBJ1-1, is EAGVVQSPRYKIIEKKQPVAFWCNPISGHNTLYWYLQNLGQGPELLIRYENEEAVDDSQLPKDRFSAERLKGVDSTLKIQPAELGDSAVYLCASSLGGGANTEAFFGQGTRLTVV.

The chain recombines TRBV4-3 with TRBJ2-1; 11 positions match TRBD2. Germline lookup yields CDR1 LGHNA and CDR2 YSLEER. This CDR3 region has 16 residues. With V trimmed by 1 base and J by 6 bases, 5 bases remained unmatched. The CDR3 protein is CASSQVAGGPGNEQFF. CDR3 in DNA: TGCGCCAGCAGCCAAGTAGCGGGAGGGCCCGGCAATGAGCAGTTCTTC.

The chain employs TRBV19 and TRBJ1-5; D call uncertain. V lost 4 bases to trimming and J lost 0 bases, with 10 bases between them. The CDR3 runs to 15 residues. Germline loops: CDR1 LNHDA, CDR2 SQIVND (reference sequence). CDR3 amino acids: CASSRSGSSNQPQHF. In DNA form, the CDR3 reads TGTGCCAGTAGTAGGTCCGGTTCTAGCAATCAGCCCCAGCATTTT.

The chain joins TRBV5-1 to TRBJ1-1; 9 bases fit TRBD1. The V and J ends lost 6 bases and 1 base, in that order; junction bases with no gene match: 4. Germline values: CDR1 SGHRS, CDR2 YFSETQ. CDR3 length: 14 amino acids. This chain's CDR3 is CASTQGAGNTEAFF. The DNA of the CDR3 is TGCGCCAGCACACAGGGGGCCGGGAACACTGAAGCTTTCTTT.

Only a few counts were recorded for this clone. The V and J genes are TRBV20-1 and TRBJ1-1; D gene ambiguous. The CDR3 totals 11 residues. Germline values: CDR1 DFQATT, CDR2 SNEGSKA (reference sequence). V was cut by 5 bases and J by 5 bases, with 9 bases left in between. The CDR3 nucleotides read TGCAGTGCTGTCCTGAGAACTGAAGCTTTCTTT. Encoded protein: CSAVLRTEAFF.

The chain uses TRBV9 and TRBJ1-4, with a tentative D call TRBD1 (6 bases). The CDR3 loop spans 16 amino acids. Germline CDR1 SGDLS, CDR2 YYNGEE. The V end was cut by 0 bases, the J end by 10 bases, with 19 bases between. In DNA form, the CDR3 reads TGTGCCAGCAGCGTAGAGGGGACAACGACTTTAGGAAAACTGTTTTTT. Protein product: CASSVEGTTTLGKLFF.

V usage is TRBV6-5 and J usage is TRBJ1-4; a possible D gene is TRBD1 (6 bases). Trimming took 5 bases from V and 3 from J, leaving 13 bases between them. CDR3 length: 15 amino acids. Germline CDR1 reads MNHEY; CDR2 reads SVGAGI. This CDR3 reads CASSLGHAANEKLFF. CDR3 sequence (DNA): TGTGCCAGCAGTCTGGGACATGCGGCTAATGAAAAACTGTTTTTT.

The chain uses TRBV7-8 and TRBJ1-4; no clear D gene. Looked up from germline, CDR1 is SGHVS and CDR2 is FQNEAQ. CDR3 length equals 15 residues. V was trimmed by 0 bases and J by 5 bases, leaving 10 bases between them. CDR3 protein: CASSLALHANEKLFF. Written as DNA, the CDR3 is TGTGCCAGCAGCTTAGCACTTCACGCGAATGAAAAACTGTTTTTT. The full variable domain, rest sourced from reference TRBV7-8 and TRBJ1-4, is GAGVSQSPRYKVAKRGQDVALRCDPISGHVSLFWYQQALGQGPEFLTYFQNEAQLDKSGLPSDRFFAERPEGSVSTLKIQRTQQEDSAVYLCASSLALHANEKLFFGSGTQLSVL.

This clone has only one observation. The chain's CDR3 is CASSLSGGSYEQYF. The DNA for the CDR3 is TGTGCCAGCAGTTTATCAGGGGGCTCCTACGAGCAGTACTTC. This chain joins TRBV27 and TRBJ2-7; possibly TRBD1 for D (6 bases). This CDR3 region has 14 residues. Germline V CDR1 and CDR2: MNHEY, SMNVEV (reference sequence). The V end was cut by 0 bases, the J end by 0 bases, with 6 bases between.

The CDR3 DNA reads as TGTGCCAGCAGTGAAGGAAGACAGGGCAATCAGCCCCAGCATTTT. Its protein is CASSEGRQGNQPQHF. The chain is built from TRBV6-1 and TRBJ1-5; tentatively, D is TRBD1 (6 bases). Germline CDR1 MNHNS, CDR2 SASEGT. The CDR3 runs to 15 residues. V lost 1 base and J 2 bases, leaving 9 bases between the germline ends.

Of note for this clone: Relative to the germline gene, one junction end is altered; a read error may explain this. The chain combines TRBV28 with TRBJ2-7; possibly TRBD1 for D (6 bases). Germline V lookup: CDR1 MDHEN, CDR2 SYDVKM. This CDR3 spans 13 amino acids. The chain's CDR3 is CASTRTEIYEQYF. CDR3 bases: TGTGCTAGCACTCGGACAGAAATCTACGAGCAGTACTTC.

The chain links TRBV5-1 to TRBJ2-1; 11 positions match TRBD2. V was pared by 3 bases and J by 7 bases, with 12 bases of the junction left unmatched. Germline CDR1 is SGHRS and CDR2 is YFSETQ. The CDR3 has 17 amino acids. CDR3: CASSSHATGLADNEQFF. The CDR3 DNA follows: TGCGCCAGCAGCTCGCACGCGACGGGACTAGCGGATAATGAGCAGTTCTTC.

This clone was seen a single time. The chain carries TRBV19 and TRBJ2-7; 9 bases line up with TRBD1. Trimming cost V 5 bases and J 7 bases; bases outside gene matches: 15. Germline assignment: CDR1 LNHDA and CDR2 SQIVND (reference sequence). CDR3 length: 16 amino acids. The CDR3 protein is CASSPRPGQGYSEQYF. Written as DNA, the CDR3 is TGTGCCAGTAGTCCCCGCCCGGGACAGGGTTACTCAGAGCAGTACTTC.

The V call is TRBV27, the J call TRBJ1-1, with 10 nucleotides matching TRBD1. The CDR3 loop spans 16 amino acids. J lost 5 bases, V lost 8 bases, and 14 bases had no gene match. The germline V gene encodes CDR1 MNHEY and CDR2 SMNVEV (reference sequence). CDR3 region: CASFLPTGGSWTEAFF. In nucleotides, the CDR3 is TGTGCCAGCTTTCTCCCGACAGGGGGCTCATGGACTGAAGCTTTCTTT.

The chain employs TRBV7-2 and TRBJ2-2, with D possibly TRBD1 on 6 matching bases. V was trimmed by 2 bases and J by 4 bases, leaving 8 bases between them. The length of the CDR3 is 14 residues. Germline values: CDR1 SGHTA, CDR2 FQGNSA. DNA of the CDR3: TGTGCCAGCAGCTTATTACAGGGCACCGGGGAGCTGTTTTTT. This codes for CASSLLQGTGELFF.

This chain links TRBV19 with TRBJ2-7; possibly TRBD2 for D (6 bases). Per germline, CDR1 LNHDA and CDR2 SQIVND (reference sequence). The V and J ends lost 6 bases and 3 bases respectively, with 18 bases between them. The CDR3 runs 15 residues. In nucleotides, the CDR3 is TGTGCCAGTAGCCCCACCGCCGGGGGTATCTACGAGCAGTACTTC. This sequence encodes CASSPTAGGIYEQYF.

V and J are TRBV7-9 and TRBJ1-1, with 7 bases aligning to TRBD1. V shed 2 bases and J 6 bases; nucleotides not matched to a gene: 9. Germline V CDR1 and CDR2: SEHNR, FQNEAQ (reference sequence). The CDR3 runs 15 residues. CDR3 nucleotide sequence: TGTGCCAGCAGCTTACGGGACAGCACGTTTTCTGAAGCTTTCTTT. Protein product: CASSLRDSTFSEAFF.